A selection of T cell receptor beta chains follows, all from one sample in a study of shared clonotypes between healthy human individuals. Clones were read by immunoSEQ multiplex PCR, and TCRdb kept only the in-frame ones, dropping some. The sample lists more than 400,000 clones; about 78% were seen once. The source material was PBMCs. The receptors originated from a middle-aged woman in good health. Some clones in this sample may be carry-over from other donors' samples. CDR3s include the opening cysteine and the closing phenylalanine or tryptophan. The D gene is left open where the match is weak. For some rows the clone size is stated as once, few or many, or as a class when expanded; others skip it.

clone_size | d_call | j_call | v_call | cdr3_length | cdr3_nt | cdr3_aa
. | TRBD2 | TRBJ2-3 | TRBV5-1 | 17 | TGCGCCAGCAGCTTCAGCGGGAGGGCCGACCGCACAGATACGCAGTATTTT | CASSFSGRADRTDTQYF
. | . | TRBJ2-1 | TRBV28 | 13 | TGTGCCAGCAGTTTCCTCCAGTACAATGAGCAGTTCTTC | CASSFLQYNEQFF
few | TRBD1 | TRBJ2-7 | TRBV6-1 | 22 | TGTGCCAGCAGTGAAAGTGGCAGGGGGCTCCGGGACCACACTTCAAACTCCTACGAGCAGTACTTC | CASSESGRGLRDHTSNSYEQYF
. | . | TRBJ1-2 | TRBV28 | 15 | TGTGCCAGCAGTCCAAGACAGTTAGCTAACTATGGCTACACCTTC | CASSPRQLANYGYTF
. | TRBD2 | TRBJ2-7 | TRBV2 | 16 | TGTGCCAGCAGTGAAGGGGGGGGATCGAAAGTTAACGAGCAGTACTTC | CASSEGGGSKVNEQYF
. | . | TRBJ2-3 | TRBV5-4 | 14 | TGTGCCAGCAGCTTTGTCAACGAGGCAGATACGCAGTATTTT | CASSFVNEADTQYF
. | TRBD1 | TRBJ1-3 | TRBV7-9 | 17 | TGTGCCAGCAGCTTCCCGGGACAGGGGAGCTCTGGAAACACCATATATTTT | CASSFPGQGSSGNTIYF
. | TRBD2 | TRBJ2-5 | TRBV19 | 19 | TGTGCCAGTAGCTCGGGACAGGGAAGGACTAGCGGGAGTCGAGAGACCCAGTACTTC | CASSSGQGRTSGSRETQYF
. | . | TRBJ2-2 | TRBV4-3 | 15 | TGCGCCAGCAGCCAAGATCTCGGGGGAATCGGGGAGCTGTTTTTT | CASSQDLGGIGELFF
once | . | TRBJ2-3 | TRBV27 | 14 | TGTGCCAGCAGTTCGGACAGCTACTGGGGTACGCAGTATTTT | CASSSDSYWGTQYF
. | . | TRBJ1-4 | TRBV6-1 | 14 | TGTGCCAGCAGTCAAGACCCTGGGAGCGAAAAACTGTTTTTT | CASSQDPGSEKLFF
. | . | TRBJ2-5 | TRBV13 | 15 | TGTGCCAGCAGCAGAGGGGCGCAGGGAATTGAGACCCAGTACTTC | CASSRGAQGIETQYF
. | TRBD1 | TRBJ2-2 | TRBV30 | 16 | TGTGCCTGGAGGAGAACAGGGGTGGTAGGCACCGGGGAGCTGTTTTTT | CAWRRTGVVGTGELFF
. | . | TRBJ2-3 | TRBV7-9 | 12 | TGTGCCAGCAGCTTAGACCGGAATACGCAGTATTTT | CASSLDRNTQYF
. | TRBD2 | TRBJ2-7 | TRBV28 | 14 | TGTGCCAGCCAGACCGGGACTAGCGGGAACGAGCAGTACTTC | CASQTGTSGNEQYF
. | TRBD2 | TRBJ2-3 | TRBV5-6 | 16 | TGTGCCAGCAGCTTGTCAGGCCAGCGGGGGGCAGATACGCAGTATTTT | CASSLSGQRGADTQYF
. | TRBD1 | TRBJ2-2 | TRBV9 | 13 | TGTGCCAGCAGCGGACAGGGGGCCGGGGAGCTGTTTTTT | CASSGQGAGELFF
. | TRBD2 | TRBJ2-7 | TRBV4-1 | 16 | TGCGCCAGCAGCCGGGGGGGGAGCGGGAGAGCGCGTGAGCAGTACTTC | CASSRGGSGRAREQYF
. | . | TRBJ2-7 | TRBV2 | 15 | TGTGCCAGCAGTGAAGCGCTTGCAGGGTATGGCGAGCAGTACTTC | CASSEALAGYGEQYF
. | TRBD1 | TRBJ1-2 | TRBV28 | 15 | TGTGCCAGCAGTTCTACAGGGGAGACTAACTATGGCTACACCTTC | CASSSTGETNYGYTF
. | . | TRBJ1-4 | TRBV28 | 14 | TGTGCCAGCAGTTTAGTCCGGAATAATGAAAAACTGTTTTTT | CASSLVRNNEKLFF
. | . | TRBJ2-7 | TRBV6-5 | 13 | TGTGCCAGCAGTTACAATCCGGAGGGGGAGCAGTACTTC | CASSYNPEGEQYF
. | TRBD2 | TRBJ2-1 | TRBV5-6 | 15 | TGTGCCAGCAGCTTGGGGCTAGCGGGGCACAATGAGCAGTTCTTC | CASSLGLAGHNEQFF
. | . | TRBJ2-7 | TRBV30 | 13 | TGTGCCTGGACCCCAGGGGGGTCCTACGAGCAGTACTTC | CAWTPGGSYEQYF
. | . | TRBJ2-7 | TRBV28 | 13 | TGTGCCAGCACCCCTGGCCAGGTTTACGAGCAGTACTTC | CASTPGQVYEQYF
few | . | TRBJ2-3 | TRBV9 | 15 | TGTGCCAGCAGCGTAGTCGGTGGGAGCACAGATACGCAGTATTTT | CASSVVGGSTDTQYF
once | . | TRBJ2-3 | TRBV6-6 | 15 | TGTGCCAGCAGCTTACTCCCAGGAAACCAAGATACGCAGTATTTT | CASSLLPGNQDTQYF
. | . | TRBJ2-1 | TRBV2 | 16 | TGTGCCAGCTCCACCCCCAGCGGTATAGCTTGGGATGAGCAGTTCTTC | CASSTPSGIAWDEQFF
few | . | TRBJ1-1 | TRBV18 | 14 | TGTGCCAGCTCACCAAGGACGGACAACACTGAAGCTTTCTTT | CASSPRTDNTEAFF
. | TRBD2 | TRBJ2-7 | TRBV7-8 | 16 | TGTGCCAGCAGCCAGAGGGGGGCAGCGGGAGCCTACGAGCAGTACTTC | CASSQRGAAGAYEQYF
. | . | TRBJ1-3 | TRBV14 | 12 | TGTGCCAGCAGAGGTGCTGGAAACACCATATATTTT | CASRGAGNTIYF
few | . | TRBJ1-3 | TRBV5-1 | 15 | TGCGCCAGCAGCTCTGGGGGATACTCTGGAAACACCATATATTTT | CASSSGGYSGNTIYF
. | . | TRBJ2-3 | TRBV10-3 | 13 | TGTGCCATCAGTGACAGTCGGGCAGATACGCAGTATTTT | CAISDSRADTQYF
. | TRBD1 | TRBJ2-5 | TRBV5-4 | 15 | TGTGCCAGCAGCTCCTCGACAGGGGGCGGAGAGACCCAGTACTTC | CASSSSTGGGETQYF
. | . | TRBJ2-2 | TRBV7-2 | 13 | TGTGCCAGCAGCTTAGTCAGAACCGGGGAGCTGTTTTTT | CASSLVRTGELFF
. | . | TRBJ2-2 | TRBV9 | 15 | TGTGCCAGCAGCGTAGGAGGGTTCCGCACCGGGGAGCTGTTTTTT | CASSVGGFRTGELFF
once | . | TRBJ2-1 | TRBV6-4 | 15 | TGTGCCAGCAGTCAAACCCCGGGAGCTAGCAATGAGCAGTTCTTC | CASSQTPGASNEQFF